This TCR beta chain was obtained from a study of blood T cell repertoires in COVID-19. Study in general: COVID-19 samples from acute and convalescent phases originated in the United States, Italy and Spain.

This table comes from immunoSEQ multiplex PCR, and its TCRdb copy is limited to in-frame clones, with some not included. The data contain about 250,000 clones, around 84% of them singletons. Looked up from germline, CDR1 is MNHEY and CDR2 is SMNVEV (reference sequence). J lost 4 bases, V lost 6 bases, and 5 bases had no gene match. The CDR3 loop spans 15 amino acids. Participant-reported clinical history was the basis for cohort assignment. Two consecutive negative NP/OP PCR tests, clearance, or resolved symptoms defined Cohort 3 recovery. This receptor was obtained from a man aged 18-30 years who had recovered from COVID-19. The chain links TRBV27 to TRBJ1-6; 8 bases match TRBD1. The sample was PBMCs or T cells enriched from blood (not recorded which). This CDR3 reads CASSDRGGYNSPLHF. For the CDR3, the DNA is TGTGCCAGCAGCGACAGGGGCGGGTATAATTCACCCCTCCACTTT.